The clone carrying this TCR beta chain was seen a handful of times. Its antigen is as yet unknown. Averaging around 110 mL, one heparinised blood draw came from each individual donor. This specimen belongs to a study of beta chain features in type 1 diabetes. Points from the study as a whole: TCRB CDR3s were moderately but significantly shorter in Type 1 diabetes patients in all four CD4+ subsets.

The CDR3 runs to 18 residues. V shed 1 base and J 0 bases; nucleotides not matched to a gene: 5. CDR1 and CDR2 from the germline V gene are LGHNT and FRNRAP. The isolated RNA, all of it, was reverse transcribed, so expressed TCRB transcripts were what got sequenced. Here immunoSEQ multiplex PCR was the method, and the copy in TCRdb shows in-frame clones only, minus some. Of around 710,000 clones listed, around 12% were seen once; the top ten hold 0.095% to 0.15%. This chain joins TRBV12-5 and TRBJ2-1, with TRBD2 matching 11 bases. Sequences were obtained from naive CD4+ T cells from blood. The origin of this receptor is a man between 25 and 39 years old with type 1 diabetes. The CDR3 region has the DNA TGTGCTAGTGGTTTGGCCGGGACTAGCGGAAGCTCCTACAATGAGCAGTTCTTC. It translates to CASGLAGTSGSSYNEQFF.